These 17 T cell receptor beta chains were sequenced from one sample in a study of tumor and adjacent non-tumor tissue in lung cancer (dated 2018 in TCRdb). RNA was isolated from bulk, unsorted tissue, and RNA quality was assessed with a NanoDrop ND-1000 and an Agilent 2100. Distant non-tumor tissue taken more than 3 cm from the tumor edge was used as the normal lung sample. The library came from multiplex PCR. For sequencing, an Illumina HiSeq 2500 was employed. TCRbeta libraries were constructed through three rounds of nested PCR with primers (Table S4) according to protocols adapted from ARM-PCR. TCRdb trimmed the raw reads at Q25, called clones with MiXCR and kept productive beta chains. Records with the same CDR3 protein are collapsed into one entry carrying the most frequent genes and DNA. This sample comprises nearly 50,000 distinct CDR3 sequences, more than 55% of them detected only once. The ten most abundant clones make up about 30% of the sample.

The specimen sequenced was distant non-tumor lung tissue. The receptors stem from a woman between 70 and 85 years old with non-small cell lung cancer.

With regard to this clonotype: One junction end disagrees with the germline gene, perhaps due to a read error. The chain's CDR3 is CASSLSYRSYKQYF. CDR3 DNA sequence: TGTGCTAGCAGCTTATCCTATCGTTCCTACAAGCAGTACTTC. The J gene is TRBJ2-7, the V gene TRBV5-5; D is unresolved. CDR3 length equals 14 residues. Looked up from germline, CDR1 is SGHKS and CDR2 is YYEKEE (reference sequence).

V is TRBV7-8 and J is TRBJ1-1, with a tentative D call TRBD1 (5 bases). This CDR3 comprises 12 residues. CDR1 and CDR2 from the germline V gene are SGHVS and FQNEAQ. V gave up 4 bases and J gave up 11 bases, with 14 bases separating them. CDR3 amino acids: CASSSGAGGAFF. As DNA, the CDR3 is TGTGCCAGCAGCTCCGGCGCGGGGGGGGCTTTCTTT.

With regard to this clonotype: The junction does not match germline at one end; this may be a read error. The chain carries TRBV10-2 and TRBJ1-1; D is unclear. Germline V CDR1 and CDR2: WSHSY, SAAADI. CDR3 length: 15 residues. The CDR3, as DNA: TGCGCCAACAGTGAGTGGAGCACTCTGAATACTGGAGCTTTCTTT. Residues: CANSEWSTLNTGAFF.

In the case of this clonotype: One end of the junction fails to match germline, which may point to a read error. The chain joins TRBV6-1 to TRBJ1-1; D gene unclear. The CDR3 is 11 residues long. Germline-derived CDR1 and CDR2 are MNHNS and SASEGT. The CDR3 loop reads CASNELAEAFF. CDR3 nucleotides: TGTGCCAGCAATGAACTCGCTGAAGCTTTCTTT.

This clonotype was counted ten times or more. This chain uses TRBV6-1 with TRBJ2-7, with unresolved D. The ends were cut back, 0 bases at V and 4 bases at J, with 10 bases in the middle. CDR1 MNHNS and CDR2 SASEGT come from the germline V gene. This CDR3 is built from 14 residues. In DNA, the CDR3 is TGTGCCAGCAGTGAAGCAGGGCTACGATACGAGCAGTACTTC. This encodes CASSEAGLRYEQYF.

As concerns this clonotype: A read error may account for a junction end that differs from germline. The chain combines TRBV6-2 or TRBV6-3 with TRBJ2-7, with 13 bases aligning to TRBD2. Germline V gives CDR1 MNHEY, CDR2 SVGEGT. CDR3 length: 14 amino acids. CDR3 sequence reads: CASNRTSGSYDQYF. The CDR3 coding sequence is TGTGCCAGCAACCGGACTAGCGGGAGCTACGACCAGTACTTC.

Worth noting for this clonotype: This may stem from a read error, because a much larger clone lies one nucleotide away. V usage is TRBV28 and J usage is TRBJ2-5; 7 nucleotides align to TRBD1. This CDR3 spans 13 amino acids. Germline V lookup: CDR1 MDHEN, CDR2 SYDVKM. CDR3 nucleotides: TGTGCCAGCAGGCCGACAGGGTTGGAGACCCGGTACTTC. This codes for CASRPTGLETRYF.

This clonotype was detected only once. This chain connects TRBV6-1 to TRBJ1-4; possible D gene TRBD1, 5 bases. V was shortened by 5 bases and J by 7 bases, with 17 bases between the two germline ends. This CDR3 has 15 amino acids. Germline V gene lookup returns CDR1 MNHNS and CDR2 SASEGT. CDR3 DNA sequence: TGTGCCAGCAGTAATAATAGGGGAAGTAGTGAAAAACTGTTTTTT. Its translation: CASSNNRGSSEKLFF.

The sample holds many counts of this clonotype. The rearrangement links TRBV6-1 to TRBJ2-2; possibly TRBD1 or TRBD2 for D (5 bases each). This CDR3 is 16 amino acids long. Trimming removed 4 bases from V and 0 bases from J, with 12 bases in between. Looked up from germline, CDR1 is MNHNS and CDR2 is SASEGT. The CDR3 coding sequence is TGTGCCAGCAGTGGTAGGGGAGCCGCGAACACCGGGGAGCTGTTTTTT. Translated: CASSGRGAANTGELFF.

Turning to this clonotype: Likely a read error: the CDR3 ends without its conserved phenylalanine or tryptophan. The chain couples TRBV20-1 to TRBJ1-5; D is ambiguous. The CDR3 loop spans 14 amino acids. Germline V gene data show CDR1 as DFQATT and CDR2 as SNEGSKA (reference sequence). V was clipped by 5 bases and J by 5 bases, with 16 bases between them. The CDR3 region has the DNA TGCAGTGCTGGGGAAGGAAGGGTCGATCAGCCCCAGCATTTA. Translating gives CSAGEGRVDQPQHL.

As to this clonotype: Relative to the germline gene, one junction end is altered; a read error may explain this. The V call is TRBV20-1, the J call TRBJ1-5; weak D call: TRBD1 (5 bases). The CDR3 contains 17 residues. Germline assignment: CDR1 DFQATT and CDR2 SNEGSKA (reference sequence). The CDR3 spells CCARRDAGIYSNQSQHF. Written as DNA, the CDR3 is TGCTGTGCACGCCGGGACGCAGGAATTTATAGCAATCAGTCCCAGCATTTT.

V and J are TRBV11-1 and TRBJ2-1, with 8 bases fitting TRBD2. Germline V gives CDR1 SGHAT, CDR2 FQDESV (reference sequence). The CDR3 is 16 residues long. The V and J ends lost 0 bases and 16 bases, in that order; junction bases with no gene match: 17. The CDR3 nucleotides are TGTGCCAGCAGCTTAGCCCTAGCGGGCCTGTATAATGGGCAATTCTTC. It codes for CASSLALAGLYNGQFF. Full variable domain (outside the CDR3, taken from reference TRBV11-1 and TRBJ2-1): EAEVAQSPRYKITEKSQAVAFWCDPISGHATLYWYRQILGQGPELLVQFQDESVVDDSQLPKDRFSAERLKGVDSTLKIQPAELGDSAMYLCASSLALAGLYNGQFFGPGTRLTVL.

This clonotype was observed a handful of times. A junction boundary mismatches the germline segment, possibly from a read error. In DNA, the CDR3 is TGCAGCATCGGACAGGAGGGGACTAATGAAAGACTGTTTTTT. Residues: CSIGQEGTNERLFF. The chain carries TRBV29-1 and TRBJ1-4; 7 bases are a match to TRBD1. Germline V gives CDR1 SQVTM, CDR2 ANQGSEA. CDR3 length equals 14 residues. Full variable domain (rest looked up from reference TRBV29-1 and TRBJ1-4): SAVISQKPSRDICQRGTSLTIQCQVDSQVTMMFWYRQQPGQSLTLIATANQGSEATYESGFVIDKFPISRPNLTFSTLTVSNMSPEDSSIYLCSIGQEGTNERLFFGSGTQLSVL.

With respect to this clonotype: The missing conserved phenylalanine or tryptophan at the end of this CDR3 makes a read error likely. This chain connects TRBV29-1 to TRBJ1-2, with unresolved D. Germline CDR1 and CDR2: SQVTM and ANQGSEA. The CDR3 loop spans 13 amino acids. V lost 4 bases and J 2 bases, leaving 11 bases between the germline ends. This chain's CDR3 is CSVGDEENYGYTS. The CDR3 coding sequence is TGCAGCGTTGGCGACGAGGAGAACTATGGCTACACCTCC.

As to this clonotype: As the CDR3 is not closed by the conserved phenylalanine or tryptophan, this likely results from a read error. This chain connects TRBV12-3 or TRBV12-4 to TRBJ2-1; D call uncertain. Trimming shortened V by 3 bases and J by 8 bases, and 11 bases separated the two germline ends. The CDR3 is 13 residues long. CDR3 sequence reads: CASSLSKNDEQFI. DNA for the CDR3: TGTGCCAGCAGTTTGTCCAAGAACGATGAGCAGTTCATC.

V usage is TRBV20-1 and J usage is TRBJ2-1; 11 bases map to TRBD2. CDR3 length equals 14 residues. Unmatched junction bases numbered 4, after V lost 3 bases and J lost 6 bases. Germline assignment: CDR1 DFQATT and CDR2 SNEGSKA (reference sequence). As DNA, the CDR3 is TGCAGTGCTAGTACTAGCGGGAGTTCCAATGAGCAGTTCTTC. Protein: CSASTSGSSNEQFF.

CDR3 residues: CASSYQGWNYDCTF. Written as DNA, the CDR3 is TGTGCCAGCAGTTACCAGGGATGGAACTATGACTGCACCTTC. V gene TRBV6-5 combines with J gene TRBJ1-2; D is perhaps TRBD1 (5 bases). The length of the CDR3 is 14 residues. Trimming pared 2 bases from V and 13 bases from J, leaving 20 bases between. Germline-derived CDR1 and CDR2 are MNHEY and SVGAGI.